The rows below give T cell receptor beta chains drawn from one sample of a study of somatic mutations in cytotoxic T cells in rheumatoid arthritis. The method was immunoSEQ multiplex PCR; TCRdb's version includes in-frame clones alone and lacks a portion of them. This table has under 12,000 clones, roughly four fifths appearing once. The sample was CD8+ T cells sorted from blood. These receptor sequences come from a woman aged 55-69 years with rheumatoid arthritis. The CDR3 runs from the conserved cysteine through the conserved F or W.

J gene: TRBJ2-3
V gene: TRBV28
CDR3 protein: CASRPGTGVTDTQYF

J gene: TRBJ2-1
V gene: TRBV11-2
CDR3 protein: CASSLAAAGLYNEQFF

J gene: TRBJ2-7
V gene: TRBV7-9
CDR3 protein: CASSSHDSSYEQYF

J gene: TRBJ2-1
V gene: TRBV28
CDR3 protein: CASSRSLAGAYNEQFF

J gene: TRBJ2-7
V gene: TRBV5-8
CDR3 protein: CASSYVRELGFAYEQYF

J gene: TRBJ2-1
V gene: TRBV27
CDR3 protein: CASRTSGRNNEQFF

J gene: TRBJ1-2
V gene: TRBV7-6
CDR3 protein: CASSPSGGIGYTF

J gene: TRBJ2-4
V gene: TRBV27
CDR3 protein: CASSYGPGNIQYF

J gene: TRBJ1-2
V gene: TRBV27
CDR3 protein: CASSDGPGQSYGYTF

J gene: TRBJ1-2
V gene: TRBV30
CDR3 protein: CAWSVRDRGWDGYTF

J gene: TRBJ2-7
V gene: TRBV15
CDR3 protein: CATSREDSGRYEQYF

J gene: TRBJ2-1
V gene: TRBV4-3
CDR3 protein: CASSQTSGEGYNEQFF

J gene: TRBJ2-1
V gene: TRBV9
CDR3 protein: CASSIGAGGPRNEQFF

J gene: TRBJ2-1
V gene: TRBV5-4
CDR3 protein: CASSFGGGLEQFF

J gene: TRBJ2-7
V gene: TRBV7-8
CDR3 protein: CASSLGDSFSYEQYF

J gene: TRBJ1-1
V gene: TRBV6-4
CDR3 protein: CASSGEQGVRTEAFF

J gene: TRBJ2-1
V gene: TRBV5-4
CDR3 protein: CASSWGPGQTTYNEQFF

J gene: TRBJ2-7
V gene: TRBV6-4
CDR3 protein: CASSESGIDEQYF